This TCR beta chain was observed in a study of blood T cell repertoires in COVID-19. The CDR3 is 14 amino acids. V shed 4 bases and J shed 5 bases, with 11 bases lying between them. In germline, CDR1 is SGHVS, CDR2 FNYEAQ. TCRdb keeps only in-frame clones here, not all; method: immunoSEQ multiplex PCR. The sample yields roughly 100,000 clones, around 81% seen once. This sequence was found in an older man with acute or convalescent COVID-19. This chain links TRBV7-6 with TRBJ2-2; D is possibly TRBD1 (6 bases). The sample consisted of peripheral blood. The CDR3 reads CASSSSGVTGELFF. The CDR3 region has the DNA TGTGCCAGCAGCTCATCAGGGGTTACCGGGGAGCTGTTTTTT.